Each of the 24 T cell receptor beta chains below was sequenced from the same sample in a study of CD8 T cells in Susac syndrome. RNA was extracted with the RNeasy kit, and a quantity of roughly 0.5 to 1 ug was reverse transcribed using random hexamers. TCRdb independently ran MiXCR on the immunoSEQ multiplex PCR reads; one entry per CDR3 protein. Here the sample spans about 290,000 distinct CDR3 sequences, roughly 85% being singletons. The sequenced sample consisted of CD8+ T cells from PBMCs. All receptors derive from a human donor with multiple sclerosis.

The chain joins TRBV29-1 to TRBJ2-7; no reliable D call. The CDR3 extends over 11 amino acids. V was pared by 4 bases and J by 5 bases, with 9 bases between. Germline V gives CDR1 SQVTM, CDR2 ANQGSEA. The CDR3 nucleotides are TGCAGCGTTGTCGACCAAAACGAGCAGTACTTC. The encoded protein is CSVVDQNEQYF.

There are a few counts of this clonotype. The CDR3 loop is CASSQDRASGGYNEQFF. CDR3 nucleotides: TGCGCCAGCAGCCAAGATCGGGCTAGCGGGGGGTACAATGAGCAGTTCTTC. The chain uses TRBV4-3 and TRBJ2-1; TRBD2 matches at 11 bases. The CDR3 runs 17 residues. From germline, CDR1 is LGHNA and CDR2 YSLEER. V gave up 0 bases and J gave up 4 bases; unmatched junction bases: 5.

V usage is TRBV3-1 and J usage is TRBJ2-1, with 8 bases fitting TRBD2. J was trimmed by 3 bases and V by 0 bases; bases with no gene match: 4. From germline, CDR1 is LGHDT and CDR2 YNNKEL (reference sequence). The CDR3 extends over 16 amino acids. Here the CDR3 DNA reads TGTGCCAGCAGCCAAGAGGGGACTAGGTTCTACAATGAGCAGTTCTTC. It codes for CASSQEGTRFYNEQFF.

A word on this clonotype: The junction departs from germline at one end; a sequencing error may be responsible. The chain uses TRBV28 and TRBJ2-3, with TRBD1 matching 9 bases. Per the germline V gene, CDR1 is MDHEN and CDR2 is SYDVKM. This CDR3 spans 13 amino acids. Written as DNA, the CDR3 is TGTGCCGGCAGGGACAGGGCGGAAGATACGCAGTATTTT. As protein: CAGRDRAEDTQYF.

The rearrangement joins TRBV29-1 to TRBJ2-3; the D is unclear. Trimming took 5 bases from V and 5 from J, leaving 29 bases between them. This CDR3 region has 18 residues. In germline, CDR1 is SQVTM, CDR2 ANQGSEA. This CDR3 reads CSVSLLRRGRFERDTQYF. The CDR3 DNA is TGCAGCGTTTCTTTGCTTAGGCGTGGACGTTTCGAAAGAGATACGCAGTATTTT.

This chain uses TRBV2 with TRBJ2-4; D remains unclear. V was trimmed by 10 bases and J by 2 bases, leaving 9 bases between them. Germline lookup yields CDR1 SNHLY and CDR2 FYNNEI. CDR3 size: 12 residues. CDR3: CAITVSKNIQYF. The DNA of the CDR3 is TGTGCCATCACAGTGTCCAAAAACATTCAGTACTTC.

The chain carries TRBV6-2 or TRBV6-3 and TRBJ2-1; no clear D. Per the germline V gene, CDR1 is MNHEY and CDR2 is SVGEGT. This CDR3 comprises 11 residues. V lost 6 bases to trimming and J lost 7 bases, with 7 bases between them. The CDR3 DNA reads TGTGCCAGCAGAGGGATTAATGAGCAGTTCTTC. As protein: CASRGINEQFF.

V gene TRBV2 combines with J gene TRBJ2-5; D possibly uses TRBD1 or TRBD2 (5 bases each). Trimming took off 2 bases at V and 5 bases at J, with 18 bases between the two ends. There are 16 residues in the CDR3. Germline CDR1 reads SNHLY; CDR2 reads FYNNEI. The CDR3 nucleotides read TGTGCCAGCAGTGAACCCGGACCGCCCCGGGGCGAGACCCAGTACTTC. This encodes CASSEPGPPRGETQYF.

The rearrangement links TRBV9 to TRBJ2-7; 9 nucleotides match TRBD2. Germline V gives CDR1 SGDLS, CDR2 YYNGEE. The CDR3 is 15 amino acids. V lost 4 bases to trimming and J lost 3 bases; unmatched junction nucleotides: 8. The CDR3 nucleotides read TGTGCCAGCAGCAACACAGCGGGAGGTAGCTACGAGCAGTACTTC. Amino acids: CASSNTAGGSYEQYF.

The chain recombines TRBV5-4 with TRBJ2-7; TRBD2 matches at 11 bases. The J segment lost 3 bases and the V segment lost 5 bases, leaving 4 bases of the junction unmatched. The CDR3 runs to 14 residues. Germline V gives CDR1 SGHNT, CDR2 YYREEE (reference sequence). CDR3 bases: TGTGCCAGCAGTTCTAGCGGGAGGCTCTACGAGCAGTACTTC. Protein product: CASSSSGRLYEQYF.

The chain links TRBV6-1 to TRBJ1-1; 8 nucleotides align to TRBD1. With 0 bases clipped from V and 0 bases from J, the junction kept 9 bases outside the gene matches. The CDR3 loop spans 18 amino acids. Germline V gives CDR1 MNHNS, CDR2 SASEGT. CDR3 in DNA: TGTGCCAGCAGTGAAGCGGTCAGGGGGCCGGGAGTGAACACTGAAGCTTTCTTT. Translating gives CASSEAVRGPGVNTEAFF.

The CDR3 protein is CASSRPFGFGTGGRETQYF. The CDR3 nucleotides read TGTGCCAGCAGCCGACCCTTTGGCTTCGGGACAGGGGGCCGTGAGACCCAGTACTTC. The chain recombines TRBV7-2 with TRBJ2-5; 12 bases agree with TRBD1. The CDR3 has 19 amino acids. The trim removed 5 bases at V and 5 bases at J, leaving 18 bases unmatched. Germline loops: CDR1 SGHTA, CDR2 FQGNSA.

This chain's CDR3 is CAWSSGSNQPQHF. As DNA, the CDR3 is TGTGCCTGGAGCTCAGGGAGCAATCAGCCCCAGCATTTT. The rearrangement uses TRBV30 and TRBJ1-5; weak D call: TRBD1 (5 bases). From germline, CDR1 is GTSNPN and CDR2 SVGIG (reference sequence). This CDR3 has 13 amino acids. Trimming left V 3 bases short and J 1 base short, with 7 bases between.

The V and J genes are TRBV7-2 and TRBJ2-1; 9 bases are a match to TRBD2. CDR1 and CDR2 from the germline V gene are SGHTA and FQGNSA. After removal of 5 bases from V and 0 bases from J, the junction contained 8 bases not matched to a gene. This CDR3 is built from 17 residues. CDR3 in DNA: TGTGCCAGCAGCGCCAAGCTAGCGGGGAGCTCCTACAATGAGCAGTTCTTC. Its protein product is CASSAKLAGSSYNEQFF.

This clonotype has a handful of counts. The rearrangement joins TRBV20-1 to TRBJ2-7; 13 bases match TRBD2. The V segment lost 3 bases and the J segment 4 bases; nucleotides outside the gene matches: 3. Germline values: CDR1 DFQATT, CDR2 SNEGSKA (reference sequence). This CDR3 contains 14 residues. CDR3 sequence reads: CSARGLAGPYEQYF. CDR3 DNA: TGCAGTGCTAGGGGACTAGCGGGACCTTACGAGCAGTACTTC.

This sequence joins TRBV7-2 and TRBJ2-7; 10 bases align to TRBD2. CDR3 length equals 15 residues. Trimming took 4 bases from V and 4 from J; bases not matched to a gene: 7. CDR1 and CDR2 from the germline V gene are SGHTA and FQGNSA. CDR3 sequence reads: CASSSVPGLAYEQYF. CDR3 coding DNA: TGTGCCAGCAGCTCTGTCCCGGGACTAGCGTACGAGCAGTACTTC. The variable domain in full, with the rest retrieved from reference TRBV7-2 and TRBJ2-7, is GAGVSQSPSNKVTEKGKDVELRCDPISGHTALYWYRQSLGQGLEFLIYFQGNSAPDKSGLPSDRFSAERTGGSVSTLTIQRTQQEDSAVYLCASSSVPGLAYEQYFGPGTRLTVT.

This rearrangement joins TRBV5-6 to TRBJ1-1; no clear D gene. The CDR3 has 12 amino acids. The germline gives CDR1 SGHDT, CDR2 YYEEEE. The V gene lost 1 base and the J gene lost 6 bases, with 7 bases spanning the gap. The CDR3 DNA reads TGTGCCAGCAGCTTGTCGGCCGCTGAAGCTTTCTTT. Its translation is CASSLSAAEAFF.

This clonotype was found once. This rearrangement joins TRBV19 to TRBJ1-3; D is unresolved. Germline loops: CDR1 LNHDA, CDR2 SQIVND (reference sequence). The CDR3 contains 10 residues. Trimming stripped 11 bases from V and 4 bases from J, with 6 bases between. CDR3 nucleotides: TGTGCCGCCGCGGGAAACACCATATATTTT. Translation: CAAAGNTIYF.

The V gene is TRBV6-1, the J gene TRBJ2-7; 10 positions match TRBD2. V shed 6 bases and J 2 bases; nucleotides not matched to a gene: 13. Looked up from germline, CDR1 is MNHNS and CDR2 is SASEGT. The CDR3 extends over 17 amino acids. The CDR3 sequence is CASSREDSGRYTYEQYF. CDR3 nucleotide sequence: TGTGCCAGCAGCCGGGAGGATAGCGGGAGGTATACCTACGAGCAGTACTTC.

The rearrangement joins TRBV28 to TRBJ2-1, with D perhaps TRBD2 (6 bases). V dropped 6 bases and J dropped 10 bases, with 13 bases sitting between them. Germline lookup yields CDR1 MDHEN and CDR2 SYDVKM. The CDR3 sequence is 12 residues long. DNA of the CDR3: TGTGCCAGCAGCCTATCTAGCGTGGAGCAGTTCTTC. Residues: CASSLSSVEQFF.

The gene calls are TRBV5-6 and TRBJ1-2; D is possibly TRBD1 (5 bases). The germline gives CDR1 SGHDT, CDR2 YYEEEE. The CDR3 runs 12 residues. Trimming cost V 1 base and J 6 bases, with 7 bases left between them. CDR3 loop: CASSLSGDGYTF. The CDR3 bases are TGTGCCAGCAGCTTGTCGGGGGATGGCTACACCTTC.

The rearrangement uses TRBV12-3 or TRBV12-4 and TRBJ1-2; TRBD1 matches 12 bases. CDR3 length: 17 amino acids. V was pared by 6 bases and J by 2 bases, with 10 bases of the junction left unmatched. The CDR3: CASSSGTGGEINYGYTF. The CDR3 DNA reads as TGTGCCAGCAGCTCCGGGACAGGGGGCGAGATAAACTATGGCTACACCTTC.

The chain joins TRBV3-1 to TRBJ1-4; D is unclear. CDR3 length equals 14 residues. Germline-derived CDR1 and CDR2 are LGHDT and YNNKEL (reference sequence). V was pared by 1 base and J by 8 bases, with 11 bases between. The CDR3 bases are TGTGCCAGCAGCCAAGTCCAATTTAGCGAAAAACTGTTTTTT. Translating gives CASSQVQFSEKLFF.

In this sample, this clonotype turned up a few times. The gene calls are TRBV19 and TRBJ1-5, with TRBD1 as a possible D gene (5 bases). The CDR3 runs to 13 residues. Germline assignment: CDR1 LNHDA and CDR2 SQIVND (reference sequence). V was pared by 4 bases and J by 3 bases, with 7 bases between. The DNA for the CDR3 is TGTGCCAGTAGTAGTGGGACCAATCAGCCCCAGCATTTT. Its protein product is CASSSGTNQPQHF.